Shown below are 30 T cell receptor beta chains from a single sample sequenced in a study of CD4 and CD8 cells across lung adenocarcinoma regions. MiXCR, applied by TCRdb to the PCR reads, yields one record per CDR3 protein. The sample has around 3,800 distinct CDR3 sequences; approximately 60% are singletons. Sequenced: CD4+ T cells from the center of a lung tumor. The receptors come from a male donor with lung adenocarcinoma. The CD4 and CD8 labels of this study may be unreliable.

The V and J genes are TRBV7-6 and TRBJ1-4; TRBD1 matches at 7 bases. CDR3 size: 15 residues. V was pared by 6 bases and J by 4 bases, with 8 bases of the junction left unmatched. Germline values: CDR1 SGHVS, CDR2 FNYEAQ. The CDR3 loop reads CASSSQTGFNEKLFF. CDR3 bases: TGTGCCAGCAGTTCACAGACAGGGTTTAATGAAAAACTGTTTTTT. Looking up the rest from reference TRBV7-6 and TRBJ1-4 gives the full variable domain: GAGVSQSPRYKVTKRGQDVALRCDPISGHVSLYWYRQALGQGPEFLTYFNYEAQQDKSGLPNDRFSAERPEGSISTLTIQRTEQRDSAMYRCASSSQTGFNEKLFFGSGTQLSVL.

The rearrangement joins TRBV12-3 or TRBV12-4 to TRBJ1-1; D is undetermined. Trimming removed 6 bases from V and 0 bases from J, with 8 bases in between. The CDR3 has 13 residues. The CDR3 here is CASRGRVNTEAFF. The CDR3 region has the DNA TGTGCCAGCAGGGGTAGGGTGAACACTGAAGCTTTCTTT.

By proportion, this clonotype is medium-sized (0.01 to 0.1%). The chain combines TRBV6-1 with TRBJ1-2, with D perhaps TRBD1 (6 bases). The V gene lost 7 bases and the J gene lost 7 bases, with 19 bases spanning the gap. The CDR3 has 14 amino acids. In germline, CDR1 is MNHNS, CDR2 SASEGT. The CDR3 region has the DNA TGTGCCAGCACCGAAGGGGGGCTGGGTATTGGCTACACCTTC. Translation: CASTEGGLGIGYTF.

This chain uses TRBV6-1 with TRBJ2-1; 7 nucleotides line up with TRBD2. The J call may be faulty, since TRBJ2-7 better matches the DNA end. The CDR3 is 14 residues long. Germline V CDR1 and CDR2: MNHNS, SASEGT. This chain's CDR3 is CASSPGTTEVEQYF. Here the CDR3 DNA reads TGTGCCAGCAGCCCCGGGACTACCGAGGTCGAGCAGTACTTC.

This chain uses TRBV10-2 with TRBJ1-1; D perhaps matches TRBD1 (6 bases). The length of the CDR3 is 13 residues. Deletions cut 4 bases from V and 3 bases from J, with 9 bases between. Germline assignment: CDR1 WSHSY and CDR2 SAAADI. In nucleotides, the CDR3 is TGCGCCAGCAGTGGGACAGTACACACTGAAGCTTTCTTT. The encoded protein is CASSGTVHTEAFF.

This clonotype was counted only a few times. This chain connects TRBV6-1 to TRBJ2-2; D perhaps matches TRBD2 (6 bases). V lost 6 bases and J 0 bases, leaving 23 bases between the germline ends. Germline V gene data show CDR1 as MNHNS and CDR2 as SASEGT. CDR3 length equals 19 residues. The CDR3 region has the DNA TGTGCCAGCAGGAAGGCCAAGGGGATCGGGGGTGCGAACACCGGGGAGCTGTTTTTT. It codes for CASRKAKGIGGANTGELFF.

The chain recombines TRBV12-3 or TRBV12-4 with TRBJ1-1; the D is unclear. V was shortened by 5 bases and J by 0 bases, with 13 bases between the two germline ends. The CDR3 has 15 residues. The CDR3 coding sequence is TGTGCCAGCAGTCCCAGACTTTCCTTGAACACTGAAGCTTTCTTT. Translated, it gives CASSPRLSLNTEAFF.

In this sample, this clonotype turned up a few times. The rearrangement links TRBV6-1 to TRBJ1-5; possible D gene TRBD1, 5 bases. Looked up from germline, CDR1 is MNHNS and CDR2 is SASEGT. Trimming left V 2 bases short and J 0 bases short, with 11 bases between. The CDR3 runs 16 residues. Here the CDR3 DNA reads TGTGCCAGCAGTGAACGGGGCGGGGCTAGCAATCAGCCCCAGCATTTT. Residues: CASSERGGASNQPQHF.

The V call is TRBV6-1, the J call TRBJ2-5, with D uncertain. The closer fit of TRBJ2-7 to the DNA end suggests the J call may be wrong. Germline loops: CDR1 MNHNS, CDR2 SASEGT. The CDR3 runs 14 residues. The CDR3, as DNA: TGTGCCAGCAGTAGGGCGCAGGACTCCTACGAGCAGTACTTC. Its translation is CASSRAQDSYEQYF.

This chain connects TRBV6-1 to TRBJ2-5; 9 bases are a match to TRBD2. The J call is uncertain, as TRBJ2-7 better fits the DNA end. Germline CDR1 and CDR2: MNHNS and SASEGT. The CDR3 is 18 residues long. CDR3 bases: TGTGCCAGCAGTGAAGCGAGGGGGAAGGGCGGGAGGGCCTCCGAGCAGTACTTC. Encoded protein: CASSEARGKGGRASEQYF.

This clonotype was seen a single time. This chain's CDR3 is CASAPYNEQFF. The CDR3 nucleotides read TGTGCCAGCGCCCCCTACAATGAGCAGTTCTTC. This chain links TRBV6-1 with TRBJ2-1, with no clear D. The CDR3 length is 11 residues. CDR1 MNHNS and CDR2 SASEGT come from the germline V gene. Trimming cost V 8 bases and J 2 bases, with 4 bases left between them.

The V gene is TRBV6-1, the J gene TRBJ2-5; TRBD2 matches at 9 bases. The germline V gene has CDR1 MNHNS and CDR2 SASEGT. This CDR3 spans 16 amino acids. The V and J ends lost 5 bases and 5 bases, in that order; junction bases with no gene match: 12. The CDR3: CASSPGSSGAGETQYF. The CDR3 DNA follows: TGTGCCAGCAGTCCCGGGTCTAGCGGGGCTGGGGAGACCCAGTACTTC.

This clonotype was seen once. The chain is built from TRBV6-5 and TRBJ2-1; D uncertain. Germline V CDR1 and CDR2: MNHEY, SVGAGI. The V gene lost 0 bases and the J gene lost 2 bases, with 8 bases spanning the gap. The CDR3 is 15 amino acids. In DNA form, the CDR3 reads TGTGCCAGCAGTTACTCTTCGCGACCCTACAATGAGCAGTTCTTC. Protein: CASSYSSRPYNEQFF.

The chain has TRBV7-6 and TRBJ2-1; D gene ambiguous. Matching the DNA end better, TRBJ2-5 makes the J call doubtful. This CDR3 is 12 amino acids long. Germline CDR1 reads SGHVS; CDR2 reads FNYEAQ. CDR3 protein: CASSLTTETQYF. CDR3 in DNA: TGTGCCAGCAGTCTTACGACAGAGACCCAGTACTTC.

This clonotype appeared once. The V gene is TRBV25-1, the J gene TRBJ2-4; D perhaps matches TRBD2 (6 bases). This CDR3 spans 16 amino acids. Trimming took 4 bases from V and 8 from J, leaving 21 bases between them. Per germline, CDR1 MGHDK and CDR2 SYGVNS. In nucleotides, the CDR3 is TGTGCCAGCAGTGCGGCGGGGCGATGGGCTAGAGACATTCAGTACTTC. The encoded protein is CASSAAGRWARDIQYF. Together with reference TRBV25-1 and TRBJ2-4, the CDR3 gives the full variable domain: EADIYQTPRYLVIGTGKKITLECSQTMGHDKMYWYQQDPGMELHLIHYSYGVNSTEKGDLSSESTVSRIRTEHFPLTLESARPSHTSQYLCASSAAGRWARDIQYFGAGTRLSVL.

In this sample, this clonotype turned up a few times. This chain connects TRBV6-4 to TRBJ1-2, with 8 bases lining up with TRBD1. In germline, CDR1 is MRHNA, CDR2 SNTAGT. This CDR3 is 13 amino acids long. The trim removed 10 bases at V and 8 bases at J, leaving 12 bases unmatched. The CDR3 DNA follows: TGTGCCACCTTCAGGGGGCTAGAGGTAGGCTACACCTTC. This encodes CATFRGLEVGYTF.

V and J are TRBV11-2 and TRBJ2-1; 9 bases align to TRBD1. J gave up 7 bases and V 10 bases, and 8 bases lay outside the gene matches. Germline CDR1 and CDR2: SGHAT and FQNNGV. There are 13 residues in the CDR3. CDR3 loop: CATRQGGLNEQFF. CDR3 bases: TGTGCCACAAGACAGGGGGGACTTAATGAGCAGTTCTTC.

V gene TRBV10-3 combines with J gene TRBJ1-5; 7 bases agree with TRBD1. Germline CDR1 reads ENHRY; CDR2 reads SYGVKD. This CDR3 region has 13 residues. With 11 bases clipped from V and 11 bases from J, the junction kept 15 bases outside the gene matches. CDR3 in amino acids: CAAKRQGGWTQHF. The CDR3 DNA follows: TGTGCCGCTAAACGGCAGGGGGGATGGACCCAGCATTTT.

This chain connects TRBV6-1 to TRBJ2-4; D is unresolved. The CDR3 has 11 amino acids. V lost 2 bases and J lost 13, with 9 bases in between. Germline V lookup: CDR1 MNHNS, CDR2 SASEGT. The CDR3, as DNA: TGTGCCAGCAGTGAATGGGGTGAGCAGTACTTC. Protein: CASSEWGEQYF.

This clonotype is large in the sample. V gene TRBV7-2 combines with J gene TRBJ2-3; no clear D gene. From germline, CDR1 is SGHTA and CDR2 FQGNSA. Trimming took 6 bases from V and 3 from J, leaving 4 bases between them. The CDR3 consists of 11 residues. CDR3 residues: CASSLTDTQYF. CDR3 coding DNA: TGTGCCAGCAGTTTAACAGATACGCAGTATTTT. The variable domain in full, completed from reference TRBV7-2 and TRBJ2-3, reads GAGVSQSPSNKVTEKGKDVELRCDPISGHTALYWYRQSLGQGLEFLIYFQGNSAPDKSGLPSDRFSAERTGGSVSTLTIQRTQQEDSAVYLCASSLTDTQYFGPGTRLTVL.

The CDR3 is CASSELAGEQETQYF. The DNA for the CDR3 is TGTGCCAGCAGTGAACTAGCGGGAGAGCAAGAGACCCAGTACTTC. This rearrangement joins TRBV6-1 to TRBJ2-5; 10 bases match TRBD2. The trim removed 2 bases at V and 2 bases at J, leaving 2 bases unmatched. The CDR3 length is 15 residues. CDR1 and CDR2 from the germline V gene are MNHNS and SASEGT.

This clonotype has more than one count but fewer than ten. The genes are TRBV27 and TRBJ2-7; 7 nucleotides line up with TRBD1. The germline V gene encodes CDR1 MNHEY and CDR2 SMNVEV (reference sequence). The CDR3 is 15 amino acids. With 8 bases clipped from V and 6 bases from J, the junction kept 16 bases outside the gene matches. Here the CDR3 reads CASGHGTVLPSEQYF. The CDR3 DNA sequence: TGTGCCAGCGGCCACGGGACAGTTCTACCTTCCGAGCAGTACTTC.

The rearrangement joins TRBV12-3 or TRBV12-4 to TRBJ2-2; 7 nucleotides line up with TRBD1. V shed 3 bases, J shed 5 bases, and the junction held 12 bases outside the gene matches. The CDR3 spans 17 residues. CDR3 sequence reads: CASSFIVRGLQTGELFF. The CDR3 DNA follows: TGTGCCAGCAGTTTTATCGTCAGGGGGTTGCAAACCGGGGAGCTGTTTTTT.

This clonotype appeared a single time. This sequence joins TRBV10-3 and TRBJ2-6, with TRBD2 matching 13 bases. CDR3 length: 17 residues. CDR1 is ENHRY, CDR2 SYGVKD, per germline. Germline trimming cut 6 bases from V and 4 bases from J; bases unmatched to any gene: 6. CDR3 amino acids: CAIRGLAGVRGANVLTF. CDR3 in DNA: TGTGCCATCAGAGGACTAGCGGGAGTACGGGGGGCCAACGTCCTGACTTTC.

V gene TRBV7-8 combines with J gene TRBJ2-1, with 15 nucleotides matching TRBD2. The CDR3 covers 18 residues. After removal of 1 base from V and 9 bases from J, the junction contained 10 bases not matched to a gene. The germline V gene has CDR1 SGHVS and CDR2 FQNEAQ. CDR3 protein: CASSLVGLAGGHMGEQFF. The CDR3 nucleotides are TGTGCCAGCAGCTTAGTCGGACTAGCGGGAGGGCACATGGGTGAGCAGTTCTTC.

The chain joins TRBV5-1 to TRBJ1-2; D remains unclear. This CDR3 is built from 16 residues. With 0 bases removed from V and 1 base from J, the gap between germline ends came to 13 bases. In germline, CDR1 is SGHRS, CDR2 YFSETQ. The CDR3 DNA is TGCGCCAGCAGCTTGGCCATCGGAACATTTAACTATGGCTACACCTTC. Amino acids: CASSLAIGTFNYGYTF.

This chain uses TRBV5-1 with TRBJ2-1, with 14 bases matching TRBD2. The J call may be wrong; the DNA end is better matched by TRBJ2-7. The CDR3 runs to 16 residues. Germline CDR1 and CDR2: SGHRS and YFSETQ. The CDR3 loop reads CASSLGGTSGGYEQYF. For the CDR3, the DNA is TGCGCCAGCAGCTTGGGCGGGACTAGCGGGGGTTACGAGCAGTACTTC.

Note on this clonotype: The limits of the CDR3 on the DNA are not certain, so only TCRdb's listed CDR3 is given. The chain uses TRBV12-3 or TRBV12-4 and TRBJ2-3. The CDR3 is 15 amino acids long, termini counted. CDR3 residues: CARGSAGVGTGTQFF.

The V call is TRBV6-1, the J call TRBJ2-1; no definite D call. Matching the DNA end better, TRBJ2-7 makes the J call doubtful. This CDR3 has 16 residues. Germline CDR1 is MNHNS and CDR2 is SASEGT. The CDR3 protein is CASSGTQLDLSYEQYF. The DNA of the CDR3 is TGTGCCAGCAGTGGAACACAGCTAGACCTTTCCTACGAGCAGTACTTC.

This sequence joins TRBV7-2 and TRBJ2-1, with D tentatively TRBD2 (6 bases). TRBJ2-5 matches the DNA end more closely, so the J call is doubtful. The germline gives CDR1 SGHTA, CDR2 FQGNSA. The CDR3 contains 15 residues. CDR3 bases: TGTGCCAGCAGCCCGGGGCCTAGCGACTACCAGACCCAGTACTTC. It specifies CASSPGPSDYQTQYF.